The 3 T cell receptor beta chains presented below share a single source sample, sequenced in a study of siplizumab effects on memory and regulatory T cells. The protocol was immunoSEQ multiplex PCR, while the TCRdb copy is restricted to in-frame clones and leaves out a portion. Of tens of thousands of clones in the sample, roughly 90% are singletons; the top ten hold less than 0.3%. Sequencing was performed on naive CD4+ T cells sorted from blood. The receptors originated from a human donor in good health.

The CDR3 here is CASSMRGTGELFF. The CDR3 region has the DNA TGTGCCAGTAGTATGAGAGGAACCGGGGAGCTGTTTTTT. This rearrangement joins TRBV19 to TRBJ2-2; D call uncertain. From germline, CDR1 is LNHDA and CDR2 SQIVND (reference sequence). V gave up 3 bases and J gave up 5 bases, with 7 bases separating them. This CDR3 comprises 13 residues.

The J gene is TRBJ2-3, the V gene TRBV27; 7 nucleotides agree with TRBD1. Germline V lookup: CDR1 MNHEY, CDR2 SMNVEV (reference sequence). V shed 6 bases, J shed 2 bases, and the junction held 8 bases outside the gene matches. The CDR3 contains 15 residues. CDR3 sequence reads: CASSVHRGNTDTQYF. DNA of the CDR3: TGTGCCAGCAGCGTCCACAGGGGAAACACAGATACGCAGTATTTT.

The chain employs TRBV13 and TRBJ2-1, with 13 bases aligning to TRBD2. The CDR3 spans 15 residues. CDR1 and CDR2 from the germline V gene are PRHDT and FYEKMQ (reference sequence). Losses at the gene ends were 5 bases for V and 7 bases for J; bases not matched to a gene: 5. The CDR3 protein is CASSRLAGGKNEQFF. The CDR3, as DNA: TGTGCCAGCAGCAGACTAGCGGGAGGAAAAAATGAGCAGTTCTTC.